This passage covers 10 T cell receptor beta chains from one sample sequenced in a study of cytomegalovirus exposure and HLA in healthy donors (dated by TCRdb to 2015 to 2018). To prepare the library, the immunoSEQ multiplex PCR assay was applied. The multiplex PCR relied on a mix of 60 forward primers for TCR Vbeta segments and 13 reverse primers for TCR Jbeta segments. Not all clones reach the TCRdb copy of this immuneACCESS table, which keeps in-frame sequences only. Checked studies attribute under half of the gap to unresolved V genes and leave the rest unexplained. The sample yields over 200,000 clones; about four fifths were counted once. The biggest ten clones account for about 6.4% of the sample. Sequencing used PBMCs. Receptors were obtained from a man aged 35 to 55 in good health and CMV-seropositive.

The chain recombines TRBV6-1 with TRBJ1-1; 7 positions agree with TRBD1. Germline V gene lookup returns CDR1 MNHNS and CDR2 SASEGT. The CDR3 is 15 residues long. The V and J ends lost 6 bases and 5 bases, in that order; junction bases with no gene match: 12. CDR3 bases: TGTGCCAGCAGGCCCGGACAGGCTGGGGGTACTGAAGCTTTCTTT. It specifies CASRPGQAGGTEAFF.

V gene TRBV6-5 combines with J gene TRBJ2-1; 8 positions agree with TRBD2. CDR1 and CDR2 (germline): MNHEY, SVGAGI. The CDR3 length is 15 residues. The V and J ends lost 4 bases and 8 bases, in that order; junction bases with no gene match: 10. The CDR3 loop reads CASSFLTPRGDEQFF. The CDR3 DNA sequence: TGTGCCAGCAGTTTCCTCACCCCGCGGGGGGATGAGCAGTTCTTC.

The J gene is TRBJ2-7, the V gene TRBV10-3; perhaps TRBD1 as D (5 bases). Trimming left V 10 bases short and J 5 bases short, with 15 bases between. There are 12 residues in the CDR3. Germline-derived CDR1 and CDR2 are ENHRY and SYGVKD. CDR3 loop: CATHGRENEQYF. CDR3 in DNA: TGTGCCACTCACGGCAGGGAAAACGAGCAGTACTTC.

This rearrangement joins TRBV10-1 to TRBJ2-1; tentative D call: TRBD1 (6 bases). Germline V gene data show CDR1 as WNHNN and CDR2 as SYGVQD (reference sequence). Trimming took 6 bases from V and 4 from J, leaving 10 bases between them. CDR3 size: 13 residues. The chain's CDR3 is CASSETGYNEQFF. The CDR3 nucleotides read TGCGCCAGCAGCGAGACAGGTTACAATGAGCAGTTCTTC.

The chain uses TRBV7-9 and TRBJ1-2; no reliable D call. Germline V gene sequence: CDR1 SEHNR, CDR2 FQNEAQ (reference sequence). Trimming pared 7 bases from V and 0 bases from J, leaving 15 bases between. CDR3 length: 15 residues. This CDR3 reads CASTRREVANYGYTF. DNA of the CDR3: TGTGCCAGCACCCGGAGGGAGGTAGCTAACTATGGCTACACCTTC.

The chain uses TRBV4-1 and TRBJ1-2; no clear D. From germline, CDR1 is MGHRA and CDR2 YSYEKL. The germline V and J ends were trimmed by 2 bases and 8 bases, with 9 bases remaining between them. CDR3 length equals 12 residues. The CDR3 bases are TGCGCCAGCAGCCAAAGTGGGCTCGGCTACACCTTC. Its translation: CASSQSGLGYTF.

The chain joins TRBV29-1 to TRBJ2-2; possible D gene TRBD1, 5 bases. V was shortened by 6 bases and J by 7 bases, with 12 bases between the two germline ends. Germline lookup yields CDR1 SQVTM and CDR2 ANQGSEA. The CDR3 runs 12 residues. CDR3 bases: TGCAGCGTGGGCAGGGTTGACGGGGAGCTGTTTTTT. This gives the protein CSVGRVDGELFF.

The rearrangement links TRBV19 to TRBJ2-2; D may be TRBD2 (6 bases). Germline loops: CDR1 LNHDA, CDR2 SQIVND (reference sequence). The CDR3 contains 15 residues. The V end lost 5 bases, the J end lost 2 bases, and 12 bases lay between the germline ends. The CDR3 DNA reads TGTGCCAGTAGTTTAAGGGAGGTTAACACCGGGGAGCTGTTTTTT. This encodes CASSLREVNTGELFF.

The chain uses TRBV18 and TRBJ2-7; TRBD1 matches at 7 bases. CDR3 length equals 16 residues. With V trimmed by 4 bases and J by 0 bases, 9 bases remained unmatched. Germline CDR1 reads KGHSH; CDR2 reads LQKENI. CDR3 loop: CASSLTSGTDSYEQYF. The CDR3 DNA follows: TGTGCCAGCTCACTCACTTCCGGGACAGACTCCTACGAGCAGTACTTC. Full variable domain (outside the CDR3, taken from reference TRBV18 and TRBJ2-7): NAGVMQNPRHLVRRRGQEARLRCSPMKGHSHVYWYRQLPEEGLKFMVYLQKENIIDESGMPKERFSAEFPKEGPSILRIQQVVRGDSAAYFCASSLTSGTDSYEQYFGPGTRLTVT.

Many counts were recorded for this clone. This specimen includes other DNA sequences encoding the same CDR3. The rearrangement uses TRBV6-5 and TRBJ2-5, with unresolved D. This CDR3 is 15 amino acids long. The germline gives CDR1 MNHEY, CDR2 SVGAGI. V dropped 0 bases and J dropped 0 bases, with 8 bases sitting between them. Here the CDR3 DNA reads TGTGCCAGCAGTTACTCTGGGCAGTACCAAGAGACCCAGTACTTC. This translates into CASSYSGQYQETQYF.